This entry lists 24 T cell receptor beta chains sequenced from one sample in a study of T-cell memory formation after mild COVID-19. One entry per CDR3 protein results from TCRdb running MiXCR on the 5' RACE reads. The table shows about 200,000 distinct CDR3 sequences, with 7.5% to 10% occurring only once. Material for sequencing was PBMCs or a T cell subset sorted from them (not recorded which). The receptors shown here come from a man younger than 35 who had mild COVID-19 (a few samples of this study predate the infection). Cell type and time point are not known.

In this sample, this clonotype turned up a few times. The chain carries TRBV7-2 and TRBJ2-3; 12 nucleotides line up with TRBD2. The germline V gene encodes CDR1 SGHTA and CDR2 FQGNSA. CDR3 size: 17 residues. After removal of 1 base from V and 2 bases from J, the junction contained 4 bases not matched to a gene. CDR3 in DNA: TGTGCCAGCAGCTTAGTCGGACTAGCGGGGATCACAGATACGCAGTATTTT. Its translation is CASSLVGLAGITDTQYF.

There are many counts of this clonotype. This chain joins TRBV20-1 and TRBJ2-3; 9 nucleotides match TRBD1. Germline V gives CDR1 DFQATT, CDR2 SNEGSKA (reference sequence). The V gene end was trimmed by 6 bases and the J gene end by 1 base; junction bases not matched to a gene: 8. The CDR3 has 15 amino acids. CDR3 loop: CSAVADRGGTDTQYF. Written as DNA, the CDR3 is TGCAGTGCCGTCGCGGACAGGGGCGGCACAGATACGCAGTATTTT.

This clonotype came up many times. V gene TRBV5-4 combines with J gene TRBJ2-5, with 11 bases matching TRBD2. The CDR3 is 17 residues long. Germline V lookup: CDR1 SGHNT, CDR2 YYREEE (reference sequence). The ends lost 3 bases at V and 2 bases at J; junction bases unmatched: 9. The CDR3, as DNA: TGTGCCAGCAGCTCCCCTAGCGGGGGGACTCTACAAGAGACCCAGTACTTC. Its protein product is CASSSPSGGTLQETQYF.

This clonotype appeared many times. The genes are TRBV9 and TRBJ2-1; TRBD2 matches 7 bases. V shed 4 bases and J 3 bases; nucleotides not matched to a gene: 10. Germline CDR1 SGDLS, CDR2 YYNGEE. The CDR3 consists of 16 residues. CDR3 in DNA: TGTGCCAGCAGCCCCTCCGGGGTAGCGGGCTACAATGAGCAGTTCTTC. Translated: CASSPSGVAGYNEQFF.

This clonotype was counted between two and nine times. V and J are TRBV12-3 or TRBV12-4 and TRBJ2-5; perhaps TRBD2 as D (6 bases). CDR3 size: 18 residues. With 5 bases removed from V and 5 bases from J, the gap between germline ends came to 27 bases. The CDR3 is CASSPGVVGTLAGETQYF. CDR3 nucleotide sequence: TGTGCCAGCAGTCCCGGAGTAGTCGGGACTCTAGCCGGGGAGACCCAGTACTTC.

The chain joins TRBV12-3 or TRBV12-4 to TRBJ1-5; D unclear. Trimming pared 5 bases from V and 6 bases from J, leaving 14 bases between. There are 14 residues in the CDR3. The CDR3 region is CASSASSVGQPQHF. The CDR3 DNA reads TGTGCCAGCAGTGCATCCTCGGTAGGTCAGCCCCAGCATTTT.

CDR3 region: CASRDRGSSSYEQYF. The CDR3 region has the DNA TGCGCCAGTCGGGACAGGGGTTCATCGTCCTACGAGCAGTACTTC. The chain couples TRBV10-2 to TRBJ2-7, with TRBD1 matching 10 bases. J lost 1 base, V lost 9 bases, and 9 bases had no gene match. This CDR3 region has 15 residues. Germline values: CDR1 WSHSY, CDR2 SAAADI.

The genes are TRBV29-1 and TRBJ1-1, with unresolved D. The CDR3 extends over 13 amino acids. With 2 bases removed from V and 2 bases from J, the gap between germline ends came to 9 bases. In germline, CDR1 is SQVTM, CDR2 ANQGSEA. The chain's CDR3 is CSVEPWDNTEAFF. CDR3 nucleotides: TGCAGCGTTGAACCTTGGGATAACACTGAAGCTTTCTTT. Full variable domain (outside the CDR3, taken from reference TRBV29-1 and TRBJ1-1): SAVISQKPSRDICQRGTSLTIQCQVDSQVTMMFWYRQQPGQSLTLIATANQGSEATYESGFVIDKFPISRPNLTFSTLTVSNMSPEDSSIYLCSVEPWDNTEAFFGQGTRLTVV.

This clonotype was seen repeatedly, ten times or more. J is TRBJ1-2 and V is TRBV5-1; the D gene is possibly TRBD1 (6 bases). V lost 0 bases to trimming and J lost 4 bases, with 13 bases between them. This CDR3 spans 15 amino acids. Per germline, CDR1 SGHRS and CDR2 YFSETQ. The CDR3 coding sequence is TGCGCCAGCAGCTTGGACAGGGAGTATCTCTATGGCTACACCTTC. This encodes CASSLDREYLYGYTF.

The rearrangement joins TRBV12-3 or TRBV12-4 to TRBJ2-7, with D unclear. The CDR3 extends over 13 amino acids. V lost 3 bases to trimming and J lost 0 bases, with 6 bases between them. This CDR3 reads CASSFAVSYEQYF. CDR3 coding DNA: TGTGCCAGCAGTTTTGCAGTCTCCTACGAGCAGTACTTC.

This clonotype was detected a few times. This chain connects TRBV20-1 to TRBJ2-3, with 11 bases aligning to TRBD2. This CDR3 comprises 14 residues. The germline V gene has CDR1 DFQATT and CDR2 SNEGSKA (reference sequence). J was trimmed by 2 bases and V by 8 bases; bases with no gene match: 6. The CDR3 sequence is CSLGTSGNTDTQYF. The DNA of the CDR3 is TGCAGTCTTGGGACTAGCGGAAACACAGATACGCAGTATTTT.

This clonotype showed up many times. The gene calls are TRBV29-1 and TRBJ2-5; 7 nucleotides align to TRBD1. With 3 bases clipped from V and 0 bases from J, the junction kept 4 bases outside the gene matches. The V gene's germline CDR1 is SQVTM and CDR2 ANQGSEA. The CDR3 contains 14 residues. The CDR3 bases are TGCAGCGTTGAGATGACAGGGCACCAAGAGACCCAGTACTTC. Translation gives CSVEMTGHQETQYF.

The chain links TRBV6-6 to TRBJ2-2, with TRBD2 as a possible D gene (5 bases). This CDR3 contains 13 residues. In germline, CDR1 is MNHNY, CDR2 SVGAGI (reference sequence). V gave up 4 bases and J gave up 8 bases, with 11 bases separating them. As DNA, the CDR3 is TGTGCCAGCAGTTCGGAGGTACCAGGGGAGCTGTTTTTT. This translates into CASSSEVPGELFF.

The chain combines TRBV4-2 with TRBJ1-5; tentative D call: TRBD1 (5 bases). Trimming stripped 3 bases from V and 8 bases from J, with 14 bases between. In germline, CDR1 is LGHNA, CDR2 YNFKEQ. This CDR3 has 14 amino acids. Here the CDR3 DNA reads TGTGCCAGCAGCCAGGGGCAGGAAGCGGAGCCCCAGCATTTT. Amino acids: CASSQGQEAEPQHF.

A few counts support this clonotype. In DNA, the CDR3 is TGCGCCAGCAGCAGGGACAGGAAGAATGAAAAACTGTTTTTT. This sequence encodes CASSRDRKNEKLFF. The chain uses TRBV5-1 and TRBJ1-4, with 8 nucleotides matching TRBD1. The V and J ends lost 4 bases and 5 bases, in that order; junction bases with no gene match: 4. The CDR3 is 14 amino acids. Germline CDR1 and CDR2: SGHRS and YFSETQ.

In this sample, this clonotype turned up many times. The chain uses TRBV24-1 and TRBJ2-5, with D unresolved. The CDR3 is made up of 16 amino acids. Germline assignment: CDR1 KGHDR and CDR2 SFDVKD. V gave up 1 base and J gave up 5 bases, with 16 bases separating them. CDR3 sequence (DNA): TGTGCCACCAGTGATTTCCCAAGCCCCCATCGGGAGACCCAGTACTTC. Protein sequence: CATSDFPSPHRETQYF.

At least ten counts were recorded for this clonotype. V is TRBV5-1 and J is TRBJ1-1; no reliable D call. V lost 1 base, J lost 1 base, and 11 bases lay in between. This CDR3 region has 15 residues. Germline CDR1 and CDR2: SGHRS and YFSETQ. CDR3 in amino acids: CASSLSLAENTEAFF. For the CDR3, the DNA is TGCGCCAGCAGCTTGTCCTTGGCAGAGAACACTGAAGCTTTCTTT. Full variable domain (remainder filled in from reference TRBV5-1 and TRBJ1-1): KAGVTQTPRYLIKTRGQQVTLSCSPISGHRSVSWYQQTPGQGLQFLFEYFSETQRNKGNFPGRFSGRQFSNSRSEMNVSTLELGDSALYLCASSLSLAENTEAFFGQGTRLTVV.

The chain employs TRBV5-5 and TRBJ1-1; no firm D call. There are 14 residues in the CDR3. Trimming took 0 bases from V and 3 from J, leaving 9 bases between them. From germline, CDR1 is SGHKS and CDR2 YYEKEE (reference sequence). CDR3 sequence: CASSLGHRDTEAFF. DNA for the CDR3: TGTGCCAGCAGCTTGGGGCATCGGGACACTGAAGCTTTCTTT.

Concerning this clonotype: This may be a read error, as it is one base from a much larger clone. CDR3 loop: CASSRQGSQETQYF. DNA of the CDR3: TGTGCCAGCAGCCGACAGGGGTCCCAAGAGACCCAGTACTTC. This chain uses TRBV7-3 with TRBJ2-5; 8 bases align to TRBD1. In germline, CDR1 is SGHTA, CDR2 FQGTGA. The V gene end was trimmed by 5 bases and the J gene end by 1 base; junction bases not matched to a gene: 3. This CDR3 region has 14 residues.

The V and J genes are TRBV7-3 and TRBJ2-5, with 8 bases that match TRBD2. The CDR3 sequence is 15 residues long. V shed 5 bases, J shed 5 bases, and the junction held 10 bases outside the gene matches. CDR1 SGHTA and CDR2 FQGTGA come from the germline V gene. CDR3: CASSRSSGTRETQYF. The CDR3 DNA reads as TGTGCCAGCAGCCGGAGTAGCGGGACTCGGGAGACCCAGTACTTC. Complete variable domain (other parts from reference TRBV7-3 and TRBJ2-5): GAGVSQTPSNKVTEKGKYVELRCDPISGHTALYWYRQSLGQGPEFLIYFQGTGAADDSGLPNDRFFAVRPEGSVSTLKIQRTERGDSAVYLCASSRSSGTRETQYFGPGTRLLVL.

J is TRBJ2-5 and V is TRBV2; no clear D. This CDR3 contains 14 residues. Germline V gene data show CDR1 as SNHLY and CDR2 as FYNNEI. V was shortened by 2 bases and J by 2 bases, with 9 bases between the two germline ends. The CDR3 DNA reads TGTGCCAGCAGTGAAAGGTCAGAGCAAGAGACCCAGTACTTC. Its translation is CASSERSEQETQYF.

The CDR3, as DNA: TGTGCCATCAGTGAGTCCACAAGTTACGAGCAGTACGTC. Protein sequence: CAISESTSYEQYV. The chain employs TRBV10-3 and TRBJ2-7; D is unclear. CDR3 length: 13 amino acids. The V gene's germline CDR1 is ENHRY and CDR2 SYGVKD. The V gene lost 0 bases and the J gene lost 4 bases, with 7 bases spanning the gap.

Only a few counts were recorded for this clonotype. J is TRBJ1-4 and V is TRBV5-1; maybe TRBD1 (5 bases). The germline V gene encodes CDR1 SGHRS and CDR2 YFSETQ. The CDR3 covers 14 residues. Between the trimmed V and J ends, which lost 4 bases and 4 bases, there was a span of 11 bases. CDR3 region: CASSPGGLNEKLFF. CDR3 nucleotides: TGCGCCAGCAGCCCGGGGGGACTTAATGAAAAACTGTTTTTT.

V is TRBV7-2 and J is TRBJ2-6, with 7 bases matching TRBD2. Losses at the gene ends were 6 bases for V and 5 bases for J; bases not matched to a gene: 7. The CDR3 has 15 amino acids. Germline V lookup: CDR1 SGHTA, CDR2 FQGNSA. CDR3: CASSPPGRWANVLTF. CDR3 in DNA: TGTGCCAGCAGTCCCCCCGGGAGGTGGGCCAACGTCCTGACTTTC.